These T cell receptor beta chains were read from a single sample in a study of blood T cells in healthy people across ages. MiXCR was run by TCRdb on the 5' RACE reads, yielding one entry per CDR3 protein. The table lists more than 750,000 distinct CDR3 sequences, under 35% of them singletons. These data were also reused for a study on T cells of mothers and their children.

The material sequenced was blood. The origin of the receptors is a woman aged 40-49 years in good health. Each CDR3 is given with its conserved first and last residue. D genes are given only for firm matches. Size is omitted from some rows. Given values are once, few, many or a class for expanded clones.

TGCAGTGCAATACAGGCCGCATTTAGCTCCTACAATGAGCAGTTCTTC,CSAIQAAFSSYNEQFF,TRBJ2-1,NA,few,TRBV20-1
TGTGCCAGCAGCCGGACAGGGGACACTGAAGCTTTCTTT,CASSRTGDTEAFF,TRBJ1-1,TRBD1,many,TRBV7-8
TGCGCCAGCAGCCAAGATGTAGCGGGGGGGGGCTACGAGCAGTACTTC,CASSQDVAGGGYEQYF,TRBJ2-7,TRBD2,many,TRBV4-3
TGTGCCAGCAGCCACAGAGATTTGAACACCGGGGAGCTGTTTTTT,CASSHRDLNTGELFF,TRBJ2-2,NA,NA,TRBV7-2
TGCGCCAGCAGCCCCTGGACAACGAACACTGAAGCTTTCTTT,CASSPWTTNTEAFF,TRBJ1-1,NA,NA,TRBV4-1
TGTGCCTGCAGCTCGGACAGGGTCCCTGAAAAACTGTTTTTT,CACSSDRVPEKLFF,TRBJ1-4,TRBD1,NA,TRBV7-9
TGTGCCAGCAGCGTAGTTAGTGGCAATGAGCTGTTCTTC,CASSVVSGNELFF,TRBJ2-1,NA,NA,TRBV9
TGTGCCAGCAGCCAAGCTCGGGTGAACACTGAAGCTTTCTTT,CASSQARVNTEAFF,TRBJ1-1,NA,NA,TRBV3-1
TGTGCCAGCTGGGAGGGGGGCCTCTACGAGCAGTACTTC,CASWEGGLYEQYF,TRBJ2-7,NA,few,TRBV27
TGCGCCAGCAGTCAAACCGGGACTAGCGGGGGTCAAGAGACCCAGTACTTC,CASSQTGTSGGQETQYF,TRBJ2-5,TRBD2,few,TRBV4-1
TGCGCCAGCAGCCAAGATAGAGGCATCGCGACTAGCGGGGGGGCCGTCTACGAGCAGTACTTC,CASSQDRGIATSGGAVYEQYF,TRBJ2-7,TRBD2,many,TRBV4-1
TGTGCCAGCAGCTTAGCGCAGGGGACTTACTACGAGCAGTACTTC,CASSLAQGTYYEQYF,TRBJ2-7,NA,NA,TRBV7-9
TGCGCCAGCAGCTTGGACAGGGTAAGGGGTGAAGCTTTCTTT,CASSLDRVRGEAFF,TRBJ1-1,NA,NA,TRBV5-1
TGTGCCAGCAGCCGAGGGGTAGGGGAAGCTTTCTTT,CASSRGVGEAFF,TRBJ1-1,NA,few,TRBV12-3/TRBV12-4